This T cell receptor beta chain is from a study of blood T cell repertoires in COVID-19. Assay: immunoSEQ multiplex PCR; the TCRdb copy retains only in-frame clones and omits some. The repertoire holds 200,000 to 300,000 clones, with roughly 88% as singletons. This clone was recorded a few times. Participants had their cohort set by participant-reported clinical history. The sample comprised PBMCs or T cells enriched from blood (not recorded which). The TCR sequence derives from a woman in her forties or fifties who had recovered from COVID-19.

The CDR3 region is CASSSSFGDYGYTF. CDR3 DNA sequence: TGCGCCAGCAGCAGTTCTTTCGGGGACTATGGCTACACCTTC. This rearrangement joins TRBV5-1 to TRBJ1-2; D not certain. CDR1 SGHRS and CDR2 YFSETQ come from the germline V gene. V was pared by 4 bases and J by 3 bases, with 13 bases between. This CDR3 is 14 amino acids long.